These 20 T cell receptor beta chains share one sample of origin, sequenced in a study of blood T cell repertoires in COVID-19. The repertoire was sequenced with immunoSEQ multiplex PCR; TCRdb's copy has only in-frame clones and lacks some. The sample yields 350,000 to 450,000 clones, roughly nine tenths seen once. Sequenced sample: PBMCs or T cells enriched from blood (not recorded which). The source is a young man who had recovered from COVID-19.

The gene calls are TRBV28 and TRBJ1-5; D is uncertain. This CDR3 contains 15 residues. Germline V CDR1 and CDR2: MDHEN, SYDVKM. V lost 5 bases and J 6 bases, leaving 17 bases between the germline ends. The CDR3 bases are TGTGCCAGCAGTCGGAGGGTTGGGGTAAGTCAGCCCCAGCATTTT. Protein: CASSRRVGVSQPQHF.

The chain employs TRBV6-5 and TRBJ2-2; D call uncertain. V was trimmed by 6 bases and J by 3 bases, leaving 11 bases between them. The V gene's germline CDR1 is MNHEY and CDR2 SVGAGI. CDR3 length: 14 amino acids. DNA of the CDR3: TGTGCCAGCAGACGGGTCCGATACACCGGGGAGCTGTTTTTT. Translating gives CASRRVRYTGELFF.

The chain uses TRBV18 and TRBJ2-6, with a tentative D call TRBD2 (5 bases). V dropped 5 bases and J dropped 8 bases, with 19 bases sitting between them. The CDR3 has 16 residues. The germline gives CDR1 KGHSH, CDR2 LQKENI. The CDR3 DNA follows: TGTGCCAGCTCATCGTCCCCAGGCCCGGGGACCAACGTCCTGACTTTC. Encoded protein: CASSSSPGPGTNVLTF.

The rearrangement joins TRBV5-6 to TRBJ2-7; 8 positions agree with TRBD1. Germline lookup yields CDR1 SGHDT and CDR2 YYEEEE. The J segment lost 3 bases and the V segment lost 4 bases, leaving 6 bases of the junction unmatched. This CDR3 is 14 amino acids long. As DNA, the CDR3 is TGTGCCAGCAGCAGAGACAGGGGATACTACGAGCAGTACTTC. Its translation is CASSRDRGYYEQYF.

This clone was observed a single time. The chain joins TRBV4-1 to TRBJ2-1, with 9 bases identical to TRBD2. V lost 1 base, J lost 10 bases, and 2 bases stayed unmatched. Germline V CDR1 and CDR2: MGHRA, YSYEKL. This CDR3 contains 13 residues. The CDR3 reads CASSQGSGREQFF. CDR3 sequence (DNA): TGCGCCAGCAGCCAAGGGAGCGGGAGGGAGCAGTTCTTC.

The count of this clone is one. The chain has TRBV7-8 and TRBJ2-7; D ambiguous. Germline CDR1 reads SGHVS; CDR2 reads FQNEAQ. V was shortened by 6 bases and J by 3 bases, with 9 bases between the two germline ends. The CDR3 extends over 12 amino acids. The CDR3 nucleotides read TGTGCCAGCAGGTCGCTCAGCTACGAGCAGTACTTC. Protein: CASRSLSYEQYF.

The rearrangement joins TRBV6-5 to TRBJ2-7; D ambiguous. V shed 7 bases and J shed 1 base, with 17 bases lying between them. The CDR3 is 15 residues long. The germline V gene has CDR1 MNHEY and CDR2 SVGAGI. CDR3 protein: CASTPWAGSSYEQYF. In DNA, the CDR3 is TGTGCCAGCACCCCGTGGGCAGGATCTTCCTACGAGCAGTACTTC.

The chain uses TRBV29-1 and TRBJ2-2, with D possibly matching TRBD2 (5 bases). The CDR3 length is 16 residues. V was pared by 6 bases and J by 4 bases, with 21 bases between. In germline, CDR1 is SQVTM, CDR2 ANQGSEA. The CDR3 sequence is CSVSQPGSVSTGELFF. The CDR3 coding sequence is TGCAGCGTCTCCCAACCGGGATCCGTGTCCACCGGGGAGCTGTTTTTT.

The chain has TRBV5-1 and TRBJ2-3, with 15 bases aligning to TRBD2. J lost 5 bases, V lost 0 bases, and 1 base had no gene match. The CDR3 is 16 amino acids. From germline, CDR1 is SGHRS and CDR2 YFSETQ. The CDR3 loop is CASSLGGLAGGDTQYF. The CDR3 DNA is TGCGCCAGCAGCTTGGGGGGACTAGCGGGAGGAGATACGCAGTATTTT.

This sequence joins TRBV7-2 and TRBJ1-3, with a tentative D call TRBD1 (6 bases). The CDR3 length is 15 residues. Germline V gene lookup returns CDR1 SGHTA and CDR2 FQGNSA. Trimming shortened V by 5 bases and J by 2 bases, and 13 bases separated the two germline ends. In DNA form, the CDR3 reads TGTGCCAGCAGCAACCAAGGGACAACTGGAAACACCATATATTTT. Protein product: CASSNQGTTGNTIYF.

This chain uses TRBV9 with TRBJ2-1; 8 bases fit TRBD2. Trimming removed 0 bases from V and 3 bases from J; junction bases left unmatched: 5. Germline CDR1 is SGDLS and CDR2 is YYNGEE. The CDR3 length is 16 residues. The CDR3 nucleotides are TGTGCCAGCAGCGTAGATCTAGCGGGCCTCTACAATGAGCAGTTCTTC. As protein: CASSVDLAGLYNEQFF.

The J gene is TRBJ1-1, the V gene TRBV6-1; D remains unclear. Germline V gives CDR1 MNHNS, CDR2 SASEGT. V was cut by 2 bases and J by 6 bases, with 7 bases left in between. The CDR3 contains 12 residues. CDR3: CASSELPSEAFF. As DNA, the CDR3 is TGTGCCAGCAGTGAACTTCCCTCTGAAGCTTTCTTT.

The chain couples TRBV6-5 to TRBJ2-7, with D tentatively TRBD2 (5 bases). The V and J ends lost 7 bases and 5 bases respectively, with 18 bases between them. CDR1 is MNHEY, CDR2 SVGAGI, per germline. This CDR3 is built from 14 residues. DNA for the CDR3: TGTGCCAGCACCCGGACTGGCTTCGTAAACGAGCAGTACTTC. Protein product: CASTRTGFVNEQYF.

This chain connects TRBV3-1 (or the pseudogene TRBV3-2) to TRBJ1-3; 9 positions match TRBD1. Germline V gives CDR1 LGHDT, CDR2 YNNKEL (reference sequence). CDR3 length: 16 residues. The V and J ends lost 4 bases and 3 bases, in that order; junction bases with no gene match: 7. CDR3 amino acids: CASSRGTGGFGNTIYF. CDR3 in DNA: TGTGCCAGCAGCCGCGGCACAGGGGGCTTTGGAAACACCATATATTTT.

The gene calls are TRBV12-3 or TRBV12-4 and TRBJ2-5; TRBD2 matches at 11 bases. V was clipped by 7 bases and J by 5 bases; unmatched bases: 3. This CDR3 is 13 amino acids long. CDR3: CASTLAGGETQYF. In DNA form, the CDR3 reads TGTGCCAGCACCCTAGCGGGGGGCGAGACCCAGTACTTC.

The chain uses TRBV15 and TRBJ1-2; D gene unclear. Between the trimmed V and J ends, which lost 3 bases and 5 bases, there was a span of 10 bases. CDR1 LNHNV and CDR2 YYDKDF come from the germline V gene (reference sequence). CDR3 length: 13 amino acids. The CDR3 DNA reads as TGTGCCACCAGCAGGGTCCCGGGGTATGGCTACACCTTC. Its translation: CATSRVPGYGYTF.

V and J are TRBV28 and TRBJ1-1; D remains unclear. V lost 5 bases and J 4 bases, leaving 11 bases between the germline ends. This CDR3 is 13 amino acids long. From germline, CDR1 is MDHEN and CDR2 SYDVKM. The CDR3 here is CASSARRVTEAFF. DNA of the CDR3: TGTGCCAGCAGTGCACGGAGGGTCACTGAAGCTTTCTTT.

The chain has TRBV5-6 and TRBJ1-2; no firm D call. Trimming removed 0 bases from V and 4 bases from J, with 13 bases in between. CDR1 SGHDT and CDR2 YYEEEE come from the germline V gene. There are 15 residues in the CDR3. The CDR3 DNA is TGTGCCAGCAGCTTGGCTGAGGTCGGTTTCTATGGCTACACCTTC. It specifies CASSLAEVGFYGYTF.

The rearrangement joins TRBV3-1 (or the pseudogene TRBV3-2) to TRBJ2-3; TRBD2 matches 16 bases. The CDR3 consists of 18 residues. V dropped 4 bases and J dropped 6; count of bases not matched to a gene: 10. CDR1 and CDR2 from the germline V gene are LGHDT and YNNKEL (reference sequence). The CDR3 reads CASSLLGLAGGPTDTQYF. CDR3 nucleotides: TGTGCCAGCAGCCTATTGGGACTAGCGGGAGGGCCAACGGATACGCAGTATTTT.

J is TRBJ1-6 and V is TRBV30; TRBD1 matches at 9 bases. CDR1 is GTSNPN and CDR2 is SVGIG in the germline V gene (reference sequence). The CDR3 sequence is 14 residues long. The ends lost 2 bases at V and 7 bases at J; junction bases unmatched: 3. The CDR3 bases are TGTGCCTGGAGTAGACAGGGGGGAAATTCACCCCTCCACTTT. This codes for CAWSRQGGNSPLHF.